This T cell receptor beta chain was found in a study of blood T cell repertoires in COVID-19. Across the whole study: The study drew acute and convalescent COVID-19 samples from the United States, Italy and Spain.

Authors' methods: Reference gene primers were amplified, and this amplification served to estimate nucleated cell counts. The table came from immunoSEQ multiplex PCR; TCRdb's copy has only in-frame clones and leaves some out. The V and J calls and clone size were taken over from that table, and D and trimming were inferred from the DNA. The data hold 100,000 to 150,000 clones, with about nine tenths observed a single time. This CDR3 spans 15 amino acids. CDR1 is LNHNV and CDR2 is YYDKDF in the germline V gene (reference sequence). Trimming removed 3 bases from V and 4 bases from J; junction bases left unmatched: 7.

The chain employs TRBV15 and TRBJ1-1; 8 bases match TRBD1. The sequenced sample was peripheral blood. The origin of this receptor is a man aged 50 or older with active COVID-19. CDR3 region: CATSRQGAAVTEAFF. The CDR3 nucleotides read TGTGCCACCAGCAGGCAGGGGGCGGCTGTCACTGAAGCTTTCTTT.